Presented here are 13 T cell receptor beta chains from one specimen sequenced in a study of T cell repertoires in aging, cancer and after chemotherapy. The template was genomic DNA from peripheral blood, not RNA. Rearranged V-D-J TRB sequences were amplified with a mixed TRB-A/B primer pool. TCRdb reprocessed the multiplex PCR reads via MiXCR and lists one record per CDR3 protein. The sample contains some 1,000 distinct CDR3 sequences, roughly 25% of which appear only once. Sequencing was performed on blood. The origin of the receptors is a human donor with a solid tumor.

This clonotype is large in the sample. The rearrangement uses TRBV19 and TRBJ2-2; TRBD1 is a possible D gene (7 bases). Germline lookup yields CDR1 LNHDA and CDR2 SQIVND (reference sequence). The CDR3 covers 16 residues. The ends were cut back, 4 bases at V and 7 bases at J, with 19 bases in the middle. CDR3 residues: CASSTIWRGRGGELFF. The CDR3 DNA reads TGTGCCAGTAGTACCATCTGGAGGGGGCGAGGCGGGGAGCTGTTTTTT. The entire variable domain, with the rest obtained from reference TRBV19 and TRBJ2-2, is as follows: DGGITQSPKYLFRKEGQNVTLSCEQNLNHDAMYWYRQDPGQGLRLIYYSQIVNDFQKGDIAEGYSVSREKKESFPLTVTSAQKNPTAFYLCASSTIWRGRGGELFFGEGSRLTVL.

This sequence joins TRBV5-1 and TRBJ1-4, with 7 positions matching TRBD1. CDR1 is SGHRS, CDR2 YFSETQ, per germline. This CDR3 comprises 14 residues. Trimming took 0 bases from V and 5 from J; bases not matched to a gene: 1. DNA for the CDR3: TGCGCCAGCAGCTTGGGACAGGGAAATGAAAAACTGTTTTTT. The encoded protein is CASSLGQGNEKLFF.

This chain joins TRBV11-3 and TRBJ1-1, with TRBD1 as a possible D gene (5 bases). Trimming pared 3 bases from V and 1 base from J, leaving 6 bases between. The CDR3 runs to 13 residues. CDR1 is SGHNT, CDR2 YENEEA, per germline. DNA for the CDR3: TGTGCCAGCAGCTTGCAGGGGAACACTGAAGCTTTCTTT. Its translation: CASSLQGNTEAFF.

By share, this clonotype ranks as large. V usage is TRBV6-5 and J usage is TRBJ1-3, with D possibly TRBD1 on 5 matching bases. CDR1 is MNHEY and CDR2 is SVGAGI in the germline V gene. The CDR3 has 18 amino acids. V lost 0 bases to trimming and J lost 1 base, with 16 bases between them. The CDR3 coding sequence is TGTGCCAGCAGTTACTCGGTCACAGGCGACCATTCTGGAAACACCATATATTTT. Translating gives CASSYSVTGDHSGNTIYF.

The chain carries TRBV29-1 and TRBJ1-1, with D possibly matching TRBD1 (5 bases). This CDR3 has 13 amino acids. Trimming took off 5 bases at V and 3 bases at J, with 13 bases between the two ends. Looked up from germline, CDR1 is SQVTM and CDR2 is ANQGSEA. The CDR3 DNA follows: TGCAGCGTTCATGCACAGGCCGACACTGAAGCTTTCTTT. Translated, it gives CSVHAQADTEAFF. Filled out from reference TRBV29-1 and TRBJ1-1, the complete variable domain reads SAVISQKPSRDICQRGTSLTIQCQVDSQVTMMFWYRQQPGQSLTLIATANQGSEATYESGFVIDKFPISRPNLTFSTLTVSNMSPEDSSIYLCSVHAQADTEAFFGQGTRLTVV.

This clonotype was counted between two and nine times. CDR3 sequence: CASSLQQGPQHF. CDR3 nucleotide sequence: TGTGCCAGCAGCCTCCAACAGGGGCCCCAGCATTTT. The chain combines TRBV13 with TRBJ1-5; perhaps TRBD1 as D (6 bases). CDR1 and CDR2 from the germline V gene are PRHDT and FYEKMQ (reference sequence). The CDR3 is 12 residues long. V dropped 5 bases and J dropped 9 bases, with 11 bases sitting between them. Combining the CDR3 with reference TRBV13 and TRBJ1-5 gives the whole variable domain AAGVIQSPRHLIKEKRETATLKCYPIPRHDTVYWYQQGPGQDPQFLISFYEKMQSDKGSIPDRFSAQQFSDYHSELNMSSLELGDSALYFCASSLQQGPQHFGDGTRLSIL.

This clonotype is classed as large. The rearrangement links TRBV6-5 to TRBJ1-6; 8 nucleotides match TRBD1. Germline trimming cut 6 bases from V and 3 bases from J; bases unmatched to any gene: 4. Germline-derived CDR1 and CDR2 are MNHEY and SVGAGI. The CDR3 consists of 15 residues. The DNA of the CDR3 is TGTGCCAGCAGCTATACAGGGGGCTATAATTCACCCCTCCACTTT. This translates into CASSYTGGYNSPLHF.

By share, this clonotype ranks as large. The chain combines TRBV7-9 with TRBJ1-6; D is perhaps TRBD1 (5 bases). Germline V gives CDR1 SEHNR, CDR2 FQNEAQ (reference sequence). The V end lost 3 bases, the J end lost 10 bases, and 13 bases lay between the germline ends. There are 14 residues in the CDR3. CDR3 amino acids: CASSLGQGGSPLHF. For the CDR3, the DNA is TGTGCCAGCAGCTTGGGCCAGGGAGGGTCACCCCTCCACTTT.

In its sample, this clonotype was seen a few times. This chain uses TRBV18 with TRBJ2-7; D uncertain. This CDR3 is built from 14 residues. Germline V gene lookup returns CDR1 KGHSH and CDR2 LQKENI. Deletions cut 1 base from V and 5 bases from J, with 12 bases between. CDR3 sequence: CASSPLGSRDEQYF. In DNA form, the CDR3 reads TGTGCCAGCTCACCACTGGGGTCCCGAGACGAGCAGTACTTC.

The chain has TRBV4-2 and TRBJ1-2, with a possible D match to TRBD1 (6 bases). V lost 0 bases to trimming and J lost 4 bases, with 12 bases between them. Per the germline V gene, CDR1 is LGHNA and CDR2 is YNFKEQ. This CDR3 has 15 amino acids. The CDR3 is CASSQDWVQGYGYTF. The CDR3 nucleotides read TGTGCCAGCAGCCAAGATTGGGTACAGGGCTATGGCTACACCTTC.

This clonotype is large by share. The chain joins TRBV7-3 to TRBJ1-6; 9 bases are shared with TRBD1. The CDR3 is 15 amino acids. V gave up 5 bases and J gave up 8 bases; unmatched junction bases: 7. Germline values: CDR1 SGHTA, CDR2 FQGTGA. The CDR3 nucleotides read TGTGCCAGCAGCCCAGGGACAGGGAATTATTCACCCCTCCACTTT. The encoded protein is CASSPGTGNYSPLHF. The full variable domain, with the rest looked up from reference TRBV7-3 and TRBJ1-6, is GAGVSQTPSNKVTEKGKYVELRCDPISGHTALYWYRQSLGQGPEFLIYFQGTGAADDSGLPNDRFFAVRPEGSVSTLKIQRTERGDSAVYLCASSPGTGNYSPLHFGNGTRLTVT.

By sample share, this clonotype is large. This chain connects TRBV6-5 to TRBJ2-7, with 9 positions matching TRBD2. The CDR3 length is 15 residues. J gave up 4 bases and V 3 bases, and 7 bases lay outside the gene matches. Germline CDR1 MNHEY, CDR2 SVGAGI. For the CDR3, the DNA is TGTGCCAGCAGTTATAATAGCGGGAGCCCTTACGAGCAGTACTTC. Protein product: CASSYNSGSPYEQYF.

J is TRBJ2-7 and V is TRBV28; D not certain. Germline lookup yields CDR1 MDHEN and CDR2 SYDVKM. The CDR3 has 14 amino acids. Trimming removed 8 bases from V and 12 bases from J, with 26 bases in between. The CDR3 DNA reads TGTGCCAGCCGAGCCCCAAATTTTCTAATAGGATGGTACTTC. It is translated as CASRAPNFLIGWYF. Based on the CDR3 plus reference TRBV28 and TRBJ2-7, the full variable domain is DVKVTQSSRYLVKRTGEKVFLECVQDMDHENMFWYRQDPGLGLRLIYFSYDVKMKEKGDIPEGYSVSREKKERFSLILESASTNQTSMYLCASRAPNFLIGWYFGPGTRLTVT.